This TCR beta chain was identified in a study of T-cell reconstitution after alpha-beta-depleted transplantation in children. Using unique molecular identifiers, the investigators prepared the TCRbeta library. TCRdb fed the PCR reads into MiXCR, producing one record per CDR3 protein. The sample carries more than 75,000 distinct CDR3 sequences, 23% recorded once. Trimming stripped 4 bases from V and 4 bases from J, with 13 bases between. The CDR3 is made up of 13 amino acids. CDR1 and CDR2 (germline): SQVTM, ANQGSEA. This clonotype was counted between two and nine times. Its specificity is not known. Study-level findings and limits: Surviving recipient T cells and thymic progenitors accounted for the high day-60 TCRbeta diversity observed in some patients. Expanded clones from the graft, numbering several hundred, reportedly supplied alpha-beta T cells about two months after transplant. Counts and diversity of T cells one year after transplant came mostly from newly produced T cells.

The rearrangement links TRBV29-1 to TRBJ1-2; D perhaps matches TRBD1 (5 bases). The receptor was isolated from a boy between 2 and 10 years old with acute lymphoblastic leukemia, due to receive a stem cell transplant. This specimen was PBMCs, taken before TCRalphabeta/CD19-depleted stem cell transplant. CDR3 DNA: TGCAGCGTTGTGGGGACCATTGGCTATGGCTACACCTTC. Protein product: CSVVGTIGYGYTF.